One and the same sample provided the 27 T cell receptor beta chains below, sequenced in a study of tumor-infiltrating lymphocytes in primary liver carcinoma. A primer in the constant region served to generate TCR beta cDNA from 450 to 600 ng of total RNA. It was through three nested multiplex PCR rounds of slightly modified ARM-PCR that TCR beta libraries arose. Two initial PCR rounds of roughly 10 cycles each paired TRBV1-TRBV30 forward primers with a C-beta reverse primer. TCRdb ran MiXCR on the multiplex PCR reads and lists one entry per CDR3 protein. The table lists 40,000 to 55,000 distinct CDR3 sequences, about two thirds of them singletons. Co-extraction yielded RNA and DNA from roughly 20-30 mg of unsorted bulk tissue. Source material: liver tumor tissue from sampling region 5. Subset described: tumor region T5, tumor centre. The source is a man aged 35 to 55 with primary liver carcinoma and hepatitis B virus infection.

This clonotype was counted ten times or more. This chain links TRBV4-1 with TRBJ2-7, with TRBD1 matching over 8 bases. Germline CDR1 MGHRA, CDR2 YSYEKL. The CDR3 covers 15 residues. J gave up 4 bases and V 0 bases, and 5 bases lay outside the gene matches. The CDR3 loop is CASSQDYRGIYEQYF. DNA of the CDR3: TGCGCCAGCAGCCAAGATTACAGGGGGATATACGAGCAGTACTTC.

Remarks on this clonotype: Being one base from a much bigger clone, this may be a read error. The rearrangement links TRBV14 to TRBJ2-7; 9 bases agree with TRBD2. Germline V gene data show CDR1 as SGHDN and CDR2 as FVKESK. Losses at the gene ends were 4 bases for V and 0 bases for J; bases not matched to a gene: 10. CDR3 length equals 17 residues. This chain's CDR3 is CASSRPSSGVSSYEQYF. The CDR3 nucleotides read TGTGCCAGCAGCCGGCCTTCTAGCGGGGTGAGCTCCTACGAGCAGTACTTC.

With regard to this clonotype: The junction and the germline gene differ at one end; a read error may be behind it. The CDR3 reads CASSQEAGSSYIEQFF. As DNA, the CDR3 is TGTGCCAGTAGCCAAGAAGCAGGTAGCTCCTACATTGAGCAGTTCTTC. The V and J genes are TRBV4-2 and TRBJ2-1; D unclear. The V gene's germline CDR1 is LGHNA and CDR2 YNFKEQ. The CDR3 has 16 amino acids.

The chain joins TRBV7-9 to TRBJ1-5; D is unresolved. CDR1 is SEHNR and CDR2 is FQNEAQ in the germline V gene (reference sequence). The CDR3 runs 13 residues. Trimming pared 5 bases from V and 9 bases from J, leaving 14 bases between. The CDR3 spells CASSNTEIRPQHF. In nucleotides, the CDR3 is TGTGCCAGCAGCAATACGGAGATCCGGCCCCAGCATTTT.

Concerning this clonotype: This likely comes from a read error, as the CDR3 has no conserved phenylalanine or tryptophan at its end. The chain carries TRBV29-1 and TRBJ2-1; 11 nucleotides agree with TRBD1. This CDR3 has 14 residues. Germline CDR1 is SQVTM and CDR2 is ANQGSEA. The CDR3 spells CSGLPGQGVDAQFS. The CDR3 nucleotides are TGCAGTGGATTGCCGGGACAGGGGGTGGATGCGCAGTTCTCC.

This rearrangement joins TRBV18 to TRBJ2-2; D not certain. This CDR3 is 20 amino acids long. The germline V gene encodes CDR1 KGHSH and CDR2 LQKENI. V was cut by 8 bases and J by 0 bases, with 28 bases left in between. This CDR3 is CASKDQARWGSQANTGELFF. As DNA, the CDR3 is TGTGCCAGCAAGGACCAGGCCCGATGGGGATCCCAAGCGAACACCGGGGAGCTGTTTTTT.

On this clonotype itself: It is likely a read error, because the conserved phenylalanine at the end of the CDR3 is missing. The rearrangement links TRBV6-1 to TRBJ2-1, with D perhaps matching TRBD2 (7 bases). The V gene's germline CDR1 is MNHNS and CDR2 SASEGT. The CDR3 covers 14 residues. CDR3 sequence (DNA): TGTGCCTGCAGCGGGCAGGGGAGGGACGATGAGCAGTTCCTC. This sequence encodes CACSGQGRDDEQFL.

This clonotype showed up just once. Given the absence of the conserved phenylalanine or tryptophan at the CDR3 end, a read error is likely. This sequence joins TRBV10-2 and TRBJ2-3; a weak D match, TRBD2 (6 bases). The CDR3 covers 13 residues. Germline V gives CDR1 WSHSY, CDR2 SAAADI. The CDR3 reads CTSTQGFELAQYS. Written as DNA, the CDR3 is TGCACCAGCACCCAGGGATTCGAACTAGCCCAGTATTCT.

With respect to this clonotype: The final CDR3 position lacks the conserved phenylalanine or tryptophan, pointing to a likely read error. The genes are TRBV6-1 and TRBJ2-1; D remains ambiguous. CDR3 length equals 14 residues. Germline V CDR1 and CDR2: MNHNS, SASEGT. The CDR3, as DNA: TGTACCAGCAGTGAATGGCAGGTGGCGGATGAGCAGTTCCTC. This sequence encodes CTSSEWQVADEQFL.

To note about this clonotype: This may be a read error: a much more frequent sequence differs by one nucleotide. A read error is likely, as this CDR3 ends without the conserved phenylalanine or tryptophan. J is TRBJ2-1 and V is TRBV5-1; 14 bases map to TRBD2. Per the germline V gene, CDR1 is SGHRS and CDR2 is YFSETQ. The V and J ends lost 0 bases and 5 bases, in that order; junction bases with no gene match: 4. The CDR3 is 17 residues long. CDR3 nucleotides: TGCGCCAGCAGCTTGGAGACTAGCGGGAGGGCAAACAATGAGCAGTTCCTC. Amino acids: CASSLETSGRANNEQFL.

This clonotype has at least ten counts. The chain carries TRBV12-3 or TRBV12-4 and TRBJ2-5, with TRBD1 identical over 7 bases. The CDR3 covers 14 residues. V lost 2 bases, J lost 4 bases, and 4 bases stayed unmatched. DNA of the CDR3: TGTGCCAGCAGTTTATGGGCAGGGGGAGAGACCCAGTACTTC. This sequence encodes CASSLWAGGETQYF.

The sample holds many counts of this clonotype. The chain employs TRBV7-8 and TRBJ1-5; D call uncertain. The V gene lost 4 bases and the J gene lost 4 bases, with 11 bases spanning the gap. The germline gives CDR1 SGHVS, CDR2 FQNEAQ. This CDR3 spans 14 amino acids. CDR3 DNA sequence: TGTGCCAGCAGCTCAATCCGAGGAAATCAGCCCCAGCATTTT. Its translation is CASSSIRGNQPQHF.

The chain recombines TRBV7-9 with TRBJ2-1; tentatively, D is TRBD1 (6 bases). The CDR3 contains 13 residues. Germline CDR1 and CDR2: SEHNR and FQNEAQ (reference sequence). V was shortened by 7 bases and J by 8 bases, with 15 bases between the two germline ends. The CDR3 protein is CASIDRSSDEQFF. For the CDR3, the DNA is TGTGCCAGCATCGACAGGTCGAGCGATGAGCAGTTCTTC.

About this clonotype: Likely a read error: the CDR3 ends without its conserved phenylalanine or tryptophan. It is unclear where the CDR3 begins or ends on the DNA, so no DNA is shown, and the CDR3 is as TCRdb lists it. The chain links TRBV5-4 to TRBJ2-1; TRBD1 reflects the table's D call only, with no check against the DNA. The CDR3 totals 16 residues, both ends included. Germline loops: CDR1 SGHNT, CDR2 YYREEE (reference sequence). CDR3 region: CASSPGSGTSYNEEFL.

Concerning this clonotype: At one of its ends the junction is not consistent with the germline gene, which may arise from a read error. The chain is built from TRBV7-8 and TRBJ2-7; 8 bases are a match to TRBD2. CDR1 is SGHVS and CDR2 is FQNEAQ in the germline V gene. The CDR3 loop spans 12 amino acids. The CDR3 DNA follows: TGTGACAGCAGCTTAGCTAGCGGGGAGCAGTACTTC. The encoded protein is CDSSLASGEQYF.

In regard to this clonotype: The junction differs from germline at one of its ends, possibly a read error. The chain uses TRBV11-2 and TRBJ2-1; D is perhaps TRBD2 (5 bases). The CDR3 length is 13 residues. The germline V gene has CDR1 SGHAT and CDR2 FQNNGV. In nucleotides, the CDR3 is TGCGCCAGCAGTTCCAGGCTAGCCAAGGAGCAGTTCTTC. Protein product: CASSSRLAKEQFF.

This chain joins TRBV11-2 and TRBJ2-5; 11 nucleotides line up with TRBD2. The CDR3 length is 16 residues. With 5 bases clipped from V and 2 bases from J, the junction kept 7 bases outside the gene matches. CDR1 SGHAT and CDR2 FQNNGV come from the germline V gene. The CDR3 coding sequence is TGTGCCAGCAGCCCTGGGACTAGCGGCTTACAAGAGACCCAGTACTTC. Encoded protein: CASSPGTSGLQETQYF.

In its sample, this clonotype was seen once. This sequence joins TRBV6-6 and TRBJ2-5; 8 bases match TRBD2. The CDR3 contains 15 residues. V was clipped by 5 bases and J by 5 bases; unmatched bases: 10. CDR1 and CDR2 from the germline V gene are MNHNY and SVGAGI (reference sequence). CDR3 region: CASSQGPCGGETQYF. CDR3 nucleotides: TGTGCCAGCAGTCAAGGGCCATGCGGGGGGGAGACCCAGTACTTC.

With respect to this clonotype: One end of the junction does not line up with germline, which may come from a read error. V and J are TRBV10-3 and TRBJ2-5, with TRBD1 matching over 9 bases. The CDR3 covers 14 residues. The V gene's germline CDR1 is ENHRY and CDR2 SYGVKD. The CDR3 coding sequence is TGTGCCATCAAGGGACAGGGACTCCAAGAGACCCGGTACTTC. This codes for CAIKGQGLQETRYF.

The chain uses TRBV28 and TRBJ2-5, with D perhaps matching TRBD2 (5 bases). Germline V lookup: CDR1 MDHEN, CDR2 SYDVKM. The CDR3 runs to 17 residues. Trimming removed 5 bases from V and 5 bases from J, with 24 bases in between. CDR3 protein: CASSARRRASTRETQYF. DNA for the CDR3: TGTGCCAGCAGTGCGCGTAGGCGGGCGAGCACGAGGGAGACCCAGTACTTC. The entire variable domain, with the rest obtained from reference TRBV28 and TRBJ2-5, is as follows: DVKVTQSSRYLVKRTGEKVFLECVQDMDHENMFWYRQDPGLGLRLIYFSYDVKMKEKGDIPEGYSVSREKKERFSLILESASTNQTSMYLCASSARRRASTRETQYFGPGTRLLVL.

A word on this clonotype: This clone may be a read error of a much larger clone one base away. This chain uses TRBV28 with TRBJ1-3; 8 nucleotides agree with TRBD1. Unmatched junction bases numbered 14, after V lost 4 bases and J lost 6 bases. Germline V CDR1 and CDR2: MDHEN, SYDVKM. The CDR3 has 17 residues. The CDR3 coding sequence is TGTGCCAGCAGTTACCTGACAGGGGAGGCTCCGGAAAACACCATATATTTT. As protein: CASSYLTGEAPENTIYF.

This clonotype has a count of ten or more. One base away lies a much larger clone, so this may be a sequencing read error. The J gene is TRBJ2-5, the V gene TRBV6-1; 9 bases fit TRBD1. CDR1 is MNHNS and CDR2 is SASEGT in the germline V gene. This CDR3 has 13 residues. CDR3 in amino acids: CASSRQGVETRYF. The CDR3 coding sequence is TGTGCCAGCAGCAGACAGGGGGTTGAGACCCGGTACTTC.

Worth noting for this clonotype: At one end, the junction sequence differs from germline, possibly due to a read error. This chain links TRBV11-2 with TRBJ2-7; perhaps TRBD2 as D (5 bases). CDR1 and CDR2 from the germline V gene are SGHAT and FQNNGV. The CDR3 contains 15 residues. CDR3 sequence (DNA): TGTGCCTGCAGCCTCGGCGGGTCTCTACCCTACGAGCAATACTTC. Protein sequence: CACSLGGSLPYEQYF.

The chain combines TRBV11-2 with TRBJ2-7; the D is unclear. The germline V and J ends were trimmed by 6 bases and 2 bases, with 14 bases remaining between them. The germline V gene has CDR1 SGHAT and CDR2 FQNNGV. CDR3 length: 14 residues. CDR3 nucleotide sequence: TGTGCCAGCAGGTTAACCGAAGGACCCTACGAGCAGTACTTC. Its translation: CASRLTEGPYEQYF.

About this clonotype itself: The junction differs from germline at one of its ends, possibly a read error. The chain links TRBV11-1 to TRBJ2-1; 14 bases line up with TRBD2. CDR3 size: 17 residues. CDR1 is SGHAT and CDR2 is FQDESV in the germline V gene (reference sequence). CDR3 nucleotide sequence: TGTGCCAGCGGCCTGGGACTAGCGGGAGAAGTCGACAATGGGCAGTTATTC. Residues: CASGLGLAGEVDNGQLF.

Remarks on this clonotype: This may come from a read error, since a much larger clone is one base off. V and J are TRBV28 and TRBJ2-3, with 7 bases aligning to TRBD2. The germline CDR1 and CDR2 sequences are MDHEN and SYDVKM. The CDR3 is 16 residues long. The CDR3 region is CATSAPQRGQADTQYF. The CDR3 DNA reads TGTGCCACCAGTGCTCCGCAGCGGGGCCAAGCAGATACGCAGTATTTT.

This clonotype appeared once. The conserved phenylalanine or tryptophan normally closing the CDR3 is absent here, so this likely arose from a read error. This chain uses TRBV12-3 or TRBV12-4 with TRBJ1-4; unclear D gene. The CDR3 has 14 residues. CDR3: CVSKLAGSDEKLFL. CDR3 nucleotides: TGTGTCAGCAAATTGGCAGGTTCAGATGAAAAACTGTTTCTT.